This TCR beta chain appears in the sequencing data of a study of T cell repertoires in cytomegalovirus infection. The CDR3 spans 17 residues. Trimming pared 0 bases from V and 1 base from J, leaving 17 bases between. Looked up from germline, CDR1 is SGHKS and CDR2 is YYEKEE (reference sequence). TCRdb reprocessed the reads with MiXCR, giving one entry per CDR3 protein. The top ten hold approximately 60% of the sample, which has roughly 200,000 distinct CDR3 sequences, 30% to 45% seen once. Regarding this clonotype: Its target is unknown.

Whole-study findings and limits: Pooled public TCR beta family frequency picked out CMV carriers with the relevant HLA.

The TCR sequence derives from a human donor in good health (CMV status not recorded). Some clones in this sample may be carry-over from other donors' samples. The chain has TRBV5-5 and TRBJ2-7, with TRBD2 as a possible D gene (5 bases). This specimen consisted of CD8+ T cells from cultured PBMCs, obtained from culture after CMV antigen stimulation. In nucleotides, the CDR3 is TGTGCCAGCAGCTTGGCCCTAGCTCGGGCCGTGTCCTACGAGCAGTACTTC. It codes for CASSLALARAVSYEQYF. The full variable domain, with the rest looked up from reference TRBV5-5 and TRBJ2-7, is DAGVTQSPTHLIKTRGQQVTLRCSPISGHKSVSWYQQVLGQGPQFIFQYYEKEERGRGNFPDRFSARQFPNYSSELNVNALLLGDSALYLCASSLALARAVSYEQYFGPGTRLTVT.